This T cell receptor beta chain derives from a study of blood T cell repertoires in COVID-19. Study as a whole: Sample material is recorded as cDNA or gDNA derived from T cells, B-cell-depleted T cells, or PBMCs.

Profiling relied on immunoSEQ multiplex PCR, and the TCRdb table lists in-frame clones only, not all of them. The sample consists of about 110,000 clones, 85% to 90% of them appearing once. J gave up 1 base and V 2 bases, and 5 bases lay outside the gene matches. The CDR3 totals 16 residues. The germline V gene has CDR1 KGHSH and CDR2 LQKENI. V and J are TRBV18 and TRBJ2-1; 7 bases map to TRBD2. Specimen: peripheral blood. The receptor was isolated from a human donor in a cohort sampled during active COVID-19. In DNA form, the CDR3 reads TGTGCCAGCTCACCAGGGGCGGGAGTTTCCTACAATGAGCAGTTCTTC. Translation: CASSPGAGVSYNEQFF.